Listed below are T cell receptor beta chains from one sample, sequenced in a study of monozygotic twins with inflammatory bowel disease. Each CDR3 protein gets one entry in TCRdb, which reprocessed the 5' RACE reads and gives no DNA. Its clone listing holds 300,000 to 400,000 distinct CDR3 sequences. Material for sequencing was blood. These receptors were collected from a human donor with ulcerative colitis or Crohn's disease, or a healthy co-twin of an affected twin (not recorded which). CDR3s include the opening cysteine and the closing phenylalanine or tryptophan. Each record gives: V gene, J gene, CDR3 protein.

>TRBV19|TRBJ1-1
CASSPGHTEAFF
>TRBV6-2/TRBV6-3|TRBJ2-7
CASSFIVRTGGTGYEQYF
>TRBV7-8|TRBJ1-5
CASSLEDNPGRGPQHF
>TRBV21-1|TRBJ2-1
CASSLYGDRGNEQFF
>TRBV19|TRBJ2-1
CASRMGMGLAGPIIYNEQFF
>TRBV11-2|TRBJ1-1
CASRFYGVNTEAFF
>TRBV30|TRBJ1-2
CAWRGRGGYTF
>TRBV12-3/TRBV12-4|TRBJ2-7
CASSLHLTYEQYF
>TRBV5-1|TRBJ2-1
CASSRNLLAESSYNEQFF
>TRBV10-3|TRBJ2-1
CAISSGSPVSYNEQFF
>TRBV5-1|TRBJ1-2
CASSRTGGEGYTF
>TRBV7-2|TRBJ2-5
CASSLDGPAQYF
>TRBV5-4|TRBJ2-1
CASSSSIAGGLYNEQFF
>TRBV20-1|TRBJ2-3
CSAADRDGTDTQYF
>TRBV29-1|TRBJ2-1
CSVGQGGYNEQFF
>TRBV5-1|TRBJ2-4
CASSLDGTNKNIQYF
>TRBV5-1|TRBJ1-3
CASSSQGAVNTIYF
>TRBV4-2|TRBJ2-1
CASSQVSGNEQFF
>TRBV12-3/TRBV12-4|TRBJ2-3
CASSYEGWDSTDTQYF
>TRBV5-1|TRBJ1-1
CASTAGYAEAFF
>TRBV6-2/TRBV6-3|TRBJ2-5
CASSYRGGATQYF
>TRBV29-1|TRBJ1-6
CSVRDGDSPLHF
>TRBV28|TRBJ2-1
CASMPSGRYNEQFF
>TRBV28|TRBJ1-5
CASSSPPVANQPQHF
>TRBV5-1|TRBJ1-4
CASSLQAGNEKLFF
>TRBV4-1|TRBJ2-5
CASSHAGTGQETQYF
>TRBV20-1|TRBJ2-7
CSATPGTVYEQYF
>TRBV30|TRBJ1-1
CAWSIRGSGAFF
>TRBV7-2|TRBJ1-5
CASSLDRGSGQPQHF
>TRBV7-3|TRBJ2-5
CASSATGGPQETQYF
>TRBV7-9|TRBJ2-1
CASSPRGDGDNEQFF
>TRBV7-2|TRBJ2-1
CASSFGGGGGVDEQFF
>TRBV4-3|TRBJ2-3
CASSRRGADTQYF
>TRBV30|TRBJ1-2
CAWNLDGNYGYTF
>TRBV28|TRBJ2-4
CASSFSQIAKNIQYF
>TRBV20-1|TRBJ2-7
CSANRDTSYEQYF
>TRBV5-1|TRBJ2-1
CASSLMREQFF
>TRBV9|TRBJ1-2
CASSVSGQGAGGYTF
>TRBV28|TRBJ2-3
CASRGGGQGNADTQYF
>TRBV7-6|TRBJ2-3
CASSLEAGAADTQYF
>TRBV5-1|TRBJ2-6
CASSWQSAGANVLTF